The rows below give T cell receptor beta chains drawn from one sample of a study of regulatory T cells in long-lasting Graves disease. TCRdb reprocessed the multiplex PCR reads with MiXCR, giving one entry per CDR3 protein. The sample consists of almost 350,000 distinct CDR3 sequences, 20% of them appearing once. Specimen: peripheral blood mononuclear cells (PBMCs), collected when the disease was refractory, from a patient treated with antithyroid drugs. The source of these receptors is a female donor with Graves disease. Both conserved end residues are part of each CDR3. D genes are given only for firm matches. Expanded clones are given a class, and other clones once, few, many or no size at all.

j_call d_call clone_size v_call cdr3_aa cdr3_nt
TRBJ2-7 - many TRBV29-1 CSVEDRSSYEQYF TGCAGCGTTGAAGACCGGAGCTCCTACGAGCAGTACTTC
TRBJ1-2 - few TRBV29-1 CSVESGGGLYGYTF TGCAGCGTTGAAAGTGGGGGGGGTCTTTATGGCTACACCTTC
TRBJ2-4 - few TRBV10-3 CAIKGTELAKNIQYF TGTGCCATCAAGGGGACGGAGTTAGCCAAAAACATTCAGTACTTC
TRBJ1-4 TRBD1 - TRBV7-9 CASSLPGTGTENEKLFF TGTGCCAGCAGCCTCCCAGGGACCGGGACAGAGAATGAAAAACTGTTTTTT
TRBJ1-1 - many TRBV29-1 CSVVGRGNTEAFF TGCAGCGTTGTAGGTAGGGGGAACACTGAAGCTTTCTTT
TRBJ1-2 - - TRBV7-2 CASSQGHSNYGYTF TGTGCCAGCAGCCAAGGACACTCTAACTATGGCTACACCTTC
TRBJ2-7 - - TRBV25-1 CASSESPGAYEQYF TGTGCCAGCAGTGAATCGCCGGGCGCCTACGAGCAGTACTTC
TRBJ2-7 TRBD2 few TRBV5-6 CASSPRAGIGYEQYF TGTGCCAGCAGCCCCCGAGCGGGGATAGGCTACGAGCAGTACTTC
TRBJ2-1 - - TRBV2 CASSPGAGEQFF TGTGCCAGCAGTCCAGGGGCTGGGGAGCAGTTCTTC
TRBJ1-2 - few TRBV30 CAWKPWTVYGYTF TGTGCCTGGAAACCTTGGACGGTTTATGGCTACACCTTC
TRBJ1-4 TRBD1 many TRBV15 CATSRDVGQGNEKLFF TGTGCCACCAGCAGAGACGTGGGACAGGGAAATGAAAAACTGTTTTTT
TRBJ1-2 - - TRBV30 CAWSTYRVWGYGYTF TGTGCCTGGAGTACATACAGGGTTTGGGGCTATGGCTACACCTTC
TRBJ1-5 - - TRBV4-1 CASRFGEGVKQPQHF TGCGCCAGCAGGTTCGGGGAGGGGGTGAAACAGCCCCAGCATTTT
TRBJ1-5 TRBD1 - TRBV30 CAWSPQGDQPQHF TGTGCCTGGAGTCCCCAGGGGGACCAGCCCCAGCATTTT
TRBJ2-7 TRBD2 - TRBV11-2 CASSSSGSDYEQYF TGTGCCAGCAGTTCTAGCGGGAGTGACTACGAGCAGTACTTC
TRBJ1-2 - - TRBV4-1 CASSQDPTVLEGYTF TGCGCCAGCAGCCAAGACCCTACAGTGCTGGAAGGCTACACCTTC
TRBJ2-5 - - TRBV10-3 CAISESTGGSRETQYF TGTGCCATCAGTGAGTCGACCGGGGGATCACGAGAGACCCAGTACTTC
TRBJ1-5 - few TRBV19 CASTPSANQPQHF TGTGCCAGTACTCCCAGTGCTAATCAGCCCCAGCATTTT
TRBJ1-2 TRBD1 many TRBV5-6 CASSIRDRDHGYTF TGTGCCAGCAGCATCCGGGACAGGGACCATGGCTACACCTTC
TRBJ2-4 TRBD2 - TRBV6-1 CASSSSGGADKNIQYF TGTGCCAGCAGCTCTAGCGGGGGGGCGGACAAAAACATTCAGTACTTC
TRBJ2-7 - few TRBV30 CAWSRGGGGAVEQYF TGTGCCTGGAGTAGGGGAGGTGGGGGGGCAGTCGAGCAGTACTTC
TRBJ2-7 - few TRBV20-1 CSARVAGGPYEQYF TGCAGTGCTAGAGTGGCAGGTGGCCCCTACGAGCAGTACTTC
TRBJ2-5 - - TRBV20-1 CSARSGAPETQYF TGCAGTGCTAGGTCAGGAGCCCCCGAGACCCAGTACTTC
TRBJ2-5 - many TRBV20-1 CSARSPTVETQYF TGCAGTGCTAGAAGCCCGACGGTTGAGACCCAGTACTTC
TRBJ2-7 - few TRBV27 CASSLSPRGSSYEQYF TGTGCCAGCAGTTTAAGCCCCCGGGGGAGCTCCTACGAGCAGTACTTC
TRBJ1-3 - few TRBV7-2 CASSLLGGRTGNTIYF TGTGCCAGCAGCCTACTGGGGGGAAGGACTGGAAACACCATATATTTT
TRBJ2-7 - many TRBV6-1 CASRKGAGRGYEQYF TGTGCCAGCAGAAAAGGGGCAGGGAGAGGGTACGAGCAGTACTTC
TRBJ1-1 TRBD1 - TRBV15 CATSRGTGGTEAFF TGTGCCACCAGCAGGGGAACAGGGGGCACTGAAGCTTTCTTT
TRBJ2-7 TRBD2 many TRBV11-2 CASSFHGTRVYHEQYF TGTGCCAGCAGCTTCCACGGGACTAGAGTTTACCACGAGCAGTACTTC
TRBJ2-7 - few TRBV20-1 CSALKWGGHSSYEQYF TGCAGTGCTTTAAAGTGGGGCGGACATTCCTCCTACGAGCAGTACTTC
TRBJ1-2 TRBD1 - TRBV9 CASSDRDRPSTNYGYTF TGTGCCAGCAGCGACCGGGACAGGCCGTCCACTAACTATGGCTACACCTTC
TRBJ2-7 - many TRBV10-3 CAISPFTGRGSYEQYF TGTGCCATCAGTCCCTTCACAGGGCGAGGCTCCTACGAGCAGTACTTC
TRBJ2-7 - many TRBV12-5 CASGLILDLSGGPKGYEQYF TGTGCTAGTGGTTTGATACTCGACTTGTCCGGGGGGCCAAAAGGATACGAGCAGTACTTC
TRBJ2-5 TRBD2 - TRBV20-1 CSAREGREETQYF TGCAGTGCTAGGGAGGGGAGGGAAGAGACCCAGTACTTC
TRBJ1-4 - many TRBV28 CASSLFGSGSNEKLFF TGTGCCAGCAGTTTATTTGGGTCAGGTAGTAATGAAAAACTGTTTTTT
TRBJ1-4 - many TRBV5-1 CASSLMGKSNEKLFF TGCGCCAGCAGCTTGATGGGGAAATCGAATGAAAAACTGTTTTTT
TRBJ2-2 TRBD1 many TRBV28 CASRGGARSWTGELFF TGTGCCAGCAGAGGGGGCGCCCGATCGTGGACCGGGGAGCTGTTTTTT
TRBJ1-5 - - TRBV7-8 CASSSARALGEPQHF TGTGCCAGCAGCTCCGCCAGGGCTTTGGGGGAGCCCCAGCATTTT
TRBJ2-1 - few TRBV6-1 CASRKGSGGVSYNEQFF TGTGCCAGCAGGAAGGGATCTGGCGGGGTTTCCTACAATGAGCAGTTCTTC
TRBJ1-3 - - TRBV20-1 CSAIPDSASGNTIYF TGCAGTGCTATCCCCGACAGTGCCTCTGGAAACACCATATATTTT
TRBJ2-7 TRBD2 - TRBV6-2/TRBV6-3 CASRMGLAGETYEQYF TGTGCCAGCAGAATGGGGCTAGCGGGAGAAACCTACGAGCAGTACTTC
TRBJ1-1 - many TRBV18 CASSPGRDATEAFF TGTGCCAGCAGCCCAGGGAGGGACGCCACTGAAGCTTTCTTT
TRBJ1-4 - many TRBV28 CASSSPGHVVEKLFF TGTGCCAGCAGTTCCCCGGGACATGTTGTTGAAAAACTGTTTTTT
TRBJ2-5 - - TRBV12-5 CASALGGGPSQEAQYF TGTGCTAGTGCCTTGGGGGGGGGGCCGTCCCAAGAGGCCCAGTACTTC
TRBJ1-6 - few TRBV7-8 CASSLFRGPNSPLHF TGTGCCAGCAGCTTGTTCAGGGGCCCCAATTCACCCCTCCACTTT
TRBJ2-3 TRBD2 few TRBV28 CASSLWARVAAGGSSDTQYF TGTGCCAGCAGTTTATGGGCCAGGGTGGCAGCGGGAGGATCGTCAGATACGCAGTATTTT
TRBJ1-6 - many TRBV7-9 CATRTGSSYNSPLHF TGTGCCACTAGGACCGGGAGCTCCTATAATTCACCCCTCCACTTT
TRBJ1-6 TRBD1 many TRBV6-1 CASIRDRDSPLHF TGTGCCAGCATACGGGACAGGGATTCACCCCTCCACTTT
TRBJ2-5 TRBD1 many TRBV3-1 CASRRRDSQETQYF TGTGCCAGCAGGCGCCGGGACAGCCAAGAGACCCAGTACTTC
TRBJ2-6 - - TRBV7-6 CASSLELPHSGANVLTF TGTGCCAGCAGCTTAGAATTGCCCCACTCTGGGGCCAACGTCCTGACTTTC
TRBJ2-5 TRBD2 many TRBV15 CATSRREGLETQYF TGTGCCACCAGCAGGCGGGAGGGCCTTGAGACCCAGTACTTC
TRBJ2-3 - - TRBV18 CASSPDPQLVILTDTQYF TGTGCCAGCTCCCCGGATCCCCAACTAGTGATACTCACAGATACGCAGTATTTT
TRBJ2-5 - many TRBV28 CASRPLGEREETQYF TGTGCCAGCAGGCCCCTGGGGGAGAGGGAGGAGACCCAGTACTTC
TRBJ1-2 - few TRBV18 CASSPTRGDYGYTF TGTGCCAGCTCACCGACTAGGGGGGACTATGGCTACACCTTC
TRBJ1-2 - few TRBV9 CASSVGSGAGYGYTF TGTGCCAGCAGCGTAGGATCAGGGGCCGGTTATGGCTACACCTTC
TRBJ1-1 - many TRBV3-1 CASSQFGGRNTEAFF TGTGCCAGCAGCCAATTCGGGGGGCGGAACACTGAAGCTTTCTTT